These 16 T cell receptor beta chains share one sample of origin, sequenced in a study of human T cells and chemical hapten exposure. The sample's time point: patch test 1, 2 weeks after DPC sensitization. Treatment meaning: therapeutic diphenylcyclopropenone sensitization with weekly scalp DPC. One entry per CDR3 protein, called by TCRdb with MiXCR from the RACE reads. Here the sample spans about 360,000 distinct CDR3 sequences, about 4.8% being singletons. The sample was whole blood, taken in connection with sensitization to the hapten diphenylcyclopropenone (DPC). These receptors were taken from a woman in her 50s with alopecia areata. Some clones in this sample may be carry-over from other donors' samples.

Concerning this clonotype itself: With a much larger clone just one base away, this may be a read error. The CDR3 nucleotides read TGTGCCAGCAGCCTGGGACAGCCTGATGGCAACACCTTC. Translated, it gives CASSLGQPDGNTF. This chain uses TRBV7-6 with TRBJ1-2; 7 nucleotides line up with TRBD1. CDR1 is SGHVS, CDR2 FNYEAQ, per germline. The CDR3 loop spans 13 amino acids.

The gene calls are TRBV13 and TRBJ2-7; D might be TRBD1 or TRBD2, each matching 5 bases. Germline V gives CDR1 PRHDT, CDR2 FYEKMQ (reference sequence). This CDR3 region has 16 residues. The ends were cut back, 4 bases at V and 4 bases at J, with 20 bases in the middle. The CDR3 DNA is TGTGCCAGCAGCTCCACTACTCCTGGGACGGATTACGAGCAGTACTTC. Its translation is CASSSTTPGTDYEQYF.

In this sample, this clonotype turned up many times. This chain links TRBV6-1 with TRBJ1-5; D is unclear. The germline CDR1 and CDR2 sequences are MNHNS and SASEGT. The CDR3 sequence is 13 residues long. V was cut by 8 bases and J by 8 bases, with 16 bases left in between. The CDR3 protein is CASSREEQKPQHF. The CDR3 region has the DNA TGTGCCAGCTCGAGAGAGGAGCAGAAGCCCCAGCATTTT.

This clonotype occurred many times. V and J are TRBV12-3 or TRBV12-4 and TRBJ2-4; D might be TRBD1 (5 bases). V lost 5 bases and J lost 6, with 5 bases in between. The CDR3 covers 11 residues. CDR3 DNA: TGTGCCAGCAGTAGGGGAAACATTCAGTACTTC. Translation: CASSRGNIQYF.

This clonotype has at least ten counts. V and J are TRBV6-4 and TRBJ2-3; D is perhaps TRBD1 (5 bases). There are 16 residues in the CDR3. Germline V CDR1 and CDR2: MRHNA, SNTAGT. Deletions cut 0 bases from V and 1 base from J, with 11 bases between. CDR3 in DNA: TGTGCCAGCAGTGACTCGGCAGGGATGGGCACAGATACGCAGTATTTT. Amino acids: CASSDSAGMGTDTQYF.

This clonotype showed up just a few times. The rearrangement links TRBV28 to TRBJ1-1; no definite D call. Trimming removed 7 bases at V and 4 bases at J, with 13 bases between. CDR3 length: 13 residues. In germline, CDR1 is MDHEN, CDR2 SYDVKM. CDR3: CASNPPPVTEAFF. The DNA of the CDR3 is TGTGCCAGCAATCCCCCACCGGTCACTGAAGCTTTCTTT.

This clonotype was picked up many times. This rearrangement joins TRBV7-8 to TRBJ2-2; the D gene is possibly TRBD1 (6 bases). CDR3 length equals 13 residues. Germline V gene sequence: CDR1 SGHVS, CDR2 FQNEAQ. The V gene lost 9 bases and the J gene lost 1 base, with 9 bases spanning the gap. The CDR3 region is CARKTGNTGELFF. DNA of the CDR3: TGTGCCAGGAAGACAGGGAACACCGGGGAGCTGTTTTTT.

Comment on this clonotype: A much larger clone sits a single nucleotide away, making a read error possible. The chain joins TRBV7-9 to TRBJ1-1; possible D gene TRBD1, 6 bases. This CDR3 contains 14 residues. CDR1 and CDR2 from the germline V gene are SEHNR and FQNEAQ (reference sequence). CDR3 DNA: TGTGCCTGCAGACAGGACAGCTCGAACACTGAAGCTTTCTTT. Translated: CACRQDSSNTEAFF.

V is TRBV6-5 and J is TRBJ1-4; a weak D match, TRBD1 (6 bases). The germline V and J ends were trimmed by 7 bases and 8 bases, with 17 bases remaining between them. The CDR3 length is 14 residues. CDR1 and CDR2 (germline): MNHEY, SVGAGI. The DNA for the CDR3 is TGTGCCAGCATCTGGACAGACTTACGGGAAAAACTGTTTTTT. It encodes CASIWTDLREKLFF.

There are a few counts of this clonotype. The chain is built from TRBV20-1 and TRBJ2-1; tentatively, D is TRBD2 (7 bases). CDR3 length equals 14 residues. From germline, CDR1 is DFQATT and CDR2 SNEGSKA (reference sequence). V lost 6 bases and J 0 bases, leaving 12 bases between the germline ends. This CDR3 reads CSAGGPSSYNEQFF. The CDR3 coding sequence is TGCAGTGCCGGGGGGCCGAGCTCCTACAATGAGCAGTTCTTC.

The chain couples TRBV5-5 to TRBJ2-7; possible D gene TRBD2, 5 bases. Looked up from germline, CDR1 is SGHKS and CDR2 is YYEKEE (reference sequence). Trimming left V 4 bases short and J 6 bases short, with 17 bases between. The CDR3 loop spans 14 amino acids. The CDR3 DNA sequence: TGTGCCAGCAGCCAGGAAGTACTAGTTGGCGAGCAGTACTTC. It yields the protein CASSQEVLVGEQYF.

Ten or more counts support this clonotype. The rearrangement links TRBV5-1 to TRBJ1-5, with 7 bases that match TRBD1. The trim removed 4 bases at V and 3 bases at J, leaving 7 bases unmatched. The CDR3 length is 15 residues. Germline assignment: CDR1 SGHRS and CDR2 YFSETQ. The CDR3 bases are TGCGCCAGCAGCCAGGGGGGCGGAGACAATCAGCCCCAGCATTTT. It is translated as CASSQGGGDNQPQHF.

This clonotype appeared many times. CDR3 coding DNA: TGTGCCAGCAGTTTCCGTGGGCGCTGGGGACAGGGGGGAAATGAGCAGTTCTTC. It codes for CASSFRGRWGQGGNEQFF. V and J are TRBV12-3 or TRBV12-4 and TRBJ2-1; 11 bases align to TRBD1. V was pared by 3 bases and J by 7 bases, with 14 bases of the junction left unmatched. This CDR3 spans 18 amino acids.

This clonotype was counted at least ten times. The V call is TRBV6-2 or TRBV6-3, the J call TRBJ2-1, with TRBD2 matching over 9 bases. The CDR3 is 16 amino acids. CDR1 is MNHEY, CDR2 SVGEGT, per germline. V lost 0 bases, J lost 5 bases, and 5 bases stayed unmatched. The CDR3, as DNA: TGTGCCAGCAGTTACTCGGCTAGCGGGAAAGACAATGAGCAGTTCTTC. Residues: CASSYSASGKDNEQFF.

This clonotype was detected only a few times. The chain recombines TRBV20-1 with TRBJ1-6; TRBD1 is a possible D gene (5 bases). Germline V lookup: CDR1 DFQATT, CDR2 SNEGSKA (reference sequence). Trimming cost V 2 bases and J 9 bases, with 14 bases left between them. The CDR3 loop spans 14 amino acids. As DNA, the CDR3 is TGCAGTGCTAGACGGGACTCAATGGTTTCACCCCTCCACTTT. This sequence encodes CSARRDSMVSPLHF.

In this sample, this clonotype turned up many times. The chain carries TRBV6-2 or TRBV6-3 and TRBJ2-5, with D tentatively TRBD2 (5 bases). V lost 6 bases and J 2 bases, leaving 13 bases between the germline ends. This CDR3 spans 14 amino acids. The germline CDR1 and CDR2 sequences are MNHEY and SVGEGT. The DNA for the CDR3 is TGTGCCAGCAGACGTGACCCGGGGCAAGAGACCCAGTACTTC. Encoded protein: CASRRDPGQETQYF.